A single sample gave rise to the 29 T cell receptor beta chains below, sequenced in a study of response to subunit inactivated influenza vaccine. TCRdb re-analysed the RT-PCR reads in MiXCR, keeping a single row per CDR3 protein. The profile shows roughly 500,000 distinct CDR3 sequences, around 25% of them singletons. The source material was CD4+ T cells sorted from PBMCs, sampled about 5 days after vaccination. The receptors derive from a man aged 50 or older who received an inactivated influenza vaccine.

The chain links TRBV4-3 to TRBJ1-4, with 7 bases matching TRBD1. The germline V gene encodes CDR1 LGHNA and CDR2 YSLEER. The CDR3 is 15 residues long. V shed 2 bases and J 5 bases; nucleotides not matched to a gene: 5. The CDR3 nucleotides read TGCGCCAGCAGCCAACAGGGGGACGTGAATGAAAAACTGTTTTTT. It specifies CASSQQGDVNEKLFF.

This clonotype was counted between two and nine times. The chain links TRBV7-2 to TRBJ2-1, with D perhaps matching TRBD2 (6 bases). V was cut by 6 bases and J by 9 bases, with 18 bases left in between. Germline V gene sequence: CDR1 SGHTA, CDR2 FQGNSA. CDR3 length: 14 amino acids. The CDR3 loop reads CASRVGGSESEQFF. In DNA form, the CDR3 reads TGTGCCAGCAGGGTAGGAGGGTCTGAAAGTGAGCAGTTCTTC. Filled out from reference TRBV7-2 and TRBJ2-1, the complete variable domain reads GAGVSQSPSNKVTEKGKDVELRCDPISGHTALYWYRQSLGQGLEFLIYFQGNSAPDKSGLPSDRFSAERTGGSVSTLTIQRTQQEDSAVYLCASRVGGSESEQFFGPGTRLTVL.

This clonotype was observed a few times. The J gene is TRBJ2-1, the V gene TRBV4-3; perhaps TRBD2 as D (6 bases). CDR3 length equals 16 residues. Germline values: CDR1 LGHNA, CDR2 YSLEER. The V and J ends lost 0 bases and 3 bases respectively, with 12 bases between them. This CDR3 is CASSQEASVYYNEQFF. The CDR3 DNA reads TGCGCCAGCAGCCAAGAAGCTAGCGTCTACTACAATGAGCAGTTCTTC.

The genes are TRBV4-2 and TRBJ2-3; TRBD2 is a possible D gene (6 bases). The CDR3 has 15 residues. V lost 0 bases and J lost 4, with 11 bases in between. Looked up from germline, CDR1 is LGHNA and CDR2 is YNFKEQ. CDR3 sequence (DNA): TGTGCCAGCAGCCAAGATTTTAGGGAGGCAGATACGCAGTATTTT. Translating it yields CASSQDFREADTQYF.

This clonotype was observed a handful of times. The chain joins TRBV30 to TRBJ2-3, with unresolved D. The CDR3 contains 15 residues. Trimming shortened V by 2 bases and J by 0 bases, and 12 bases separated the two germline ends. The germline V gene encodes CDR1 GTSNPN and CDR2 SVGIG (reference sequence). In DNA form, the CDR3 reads TGTGCCTGGAGTAATGGCGACGCTAGCACAGATACGCAGTATTTT. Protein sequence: CAWSNGDASTDTQYF.

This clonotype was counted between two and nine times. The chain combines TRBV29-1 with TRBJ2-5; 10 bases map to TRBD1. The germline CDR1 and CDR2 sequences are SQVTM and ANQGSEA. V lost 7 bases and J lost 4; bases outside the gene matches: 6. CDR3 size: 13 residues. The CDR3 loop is CSAGGTGAETQYF. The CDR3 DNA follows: TGCAGCGCCGGGGGGACAGGGGCAGAGACCCAGTACTTC.

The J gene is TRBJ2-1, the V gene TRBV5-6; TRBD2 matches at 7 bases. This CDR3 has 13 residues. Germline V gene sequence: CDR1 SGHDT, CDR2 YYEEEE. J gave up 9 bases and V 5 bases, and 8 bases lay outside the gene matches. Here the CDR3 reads CASSLLAASEQFF. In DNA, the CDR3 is TGTGCCAGCAGTTTGCTAGCGGCTAGTGAGCAGTTCTTC.

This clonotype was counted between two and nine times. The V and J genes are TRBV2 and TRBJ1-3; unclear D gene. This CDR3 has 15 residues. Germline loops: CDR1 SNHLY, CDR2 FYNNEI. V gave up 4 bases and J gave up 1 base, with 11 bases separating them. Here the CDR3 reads CASSVETLSGNTIYF. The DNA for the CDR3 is TGTGCCAGCAGTGTGGAGACACTTTCTGGAAACACCATATATTTT.

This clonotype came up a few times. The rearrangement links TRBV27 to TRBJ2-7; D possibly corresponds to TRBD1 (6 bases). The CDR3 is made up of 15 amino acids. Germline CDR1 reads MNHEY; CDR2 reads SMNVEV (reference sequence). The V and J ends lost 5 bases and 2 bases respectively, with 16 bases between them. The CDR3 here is CASSQDSRLTYEQYF. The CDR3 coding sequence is TGTGCCAGCAGTCAGGACAGCCGCCTAACCTACGAGCAGTACTTC.

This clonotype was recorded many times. As DNA, the CDR3 is TGCGCCAGCAGCTTGATCCAGATAACGGACATTCAGTACTTC. Its translation: CASSLIQITDIQYF. This chain uses TRBV5-1 with TRBJ2-4; D is undetermined. Germline V gene lookup returns CDR1 SGHRS and CDR2 YFSETQ. This CDR3 has 14 amino acids. V lost 1 base and J 8 bases, leaving 13 bases between the germline ends.

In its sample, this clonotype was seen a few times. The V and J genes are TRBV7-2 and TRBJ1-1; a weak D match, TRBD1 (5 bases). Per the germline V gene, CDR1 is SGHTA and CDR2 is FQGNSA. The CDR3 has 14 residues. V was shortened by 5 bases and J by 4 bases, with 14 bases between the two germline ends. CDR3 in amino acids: CASSQQVVGTEAFF. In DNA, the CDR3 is TGTGCCAGCAGCCAACAGGTTGTGGGCACTGAAGCTTTCTTT.

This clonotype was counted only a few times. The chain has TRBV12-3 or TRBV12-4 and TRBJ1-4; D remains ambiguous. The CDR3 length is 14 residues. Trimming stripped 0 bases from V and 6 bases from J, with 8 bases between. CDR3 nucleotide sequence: TGTGCCAGCAGTTTAGCGCGCGGTTATGAAAAACTGTTTTTT. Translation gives CASSLARGYEKLFF.

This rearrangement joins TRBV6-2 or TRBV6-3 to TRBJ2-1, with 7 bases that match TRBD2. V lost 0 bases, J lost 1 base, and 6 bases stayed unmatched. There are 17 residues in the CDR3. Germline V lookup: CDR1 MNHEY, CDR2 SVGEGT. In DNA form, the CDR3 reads TGTGCCAGCAGTTACTCGGGGCTAGCGGTGTCCTACAATGAGCAGTTCTTC. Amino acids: CASSYSGLAVSYNEQFF.

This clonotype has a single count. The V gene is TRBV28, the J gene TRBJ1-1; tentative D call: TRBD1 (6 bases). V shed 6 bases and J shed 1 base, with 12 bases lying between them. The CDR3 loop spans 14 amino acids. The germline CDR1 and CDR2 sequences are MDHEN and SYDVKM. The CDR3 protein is CASSRDIPNTEAFF. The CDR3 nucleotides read TGTGCCAGCAGCAGGGACATACCGAACACTGAAGCTTTCTTT.

This CDR3 is CASSAAGGPTDTQYF. The CDR3 DNA follows: TGCGCCAGCAGTGCAGCGGGGGGGCCGACAGATACGCAGTATTTT. The chain joins TRBV10-1 to TRBJ2-3; the match to TRBD2 covers 10 bases. With 4 bases clipped from V and 3 bases from J, the junction kept 4 bases outside the gene matches. CDR3 length: 15 amino acids. Looked up from germline, CDR1 is WNHNN and CDR2 is SYGVQD (reference sequence).

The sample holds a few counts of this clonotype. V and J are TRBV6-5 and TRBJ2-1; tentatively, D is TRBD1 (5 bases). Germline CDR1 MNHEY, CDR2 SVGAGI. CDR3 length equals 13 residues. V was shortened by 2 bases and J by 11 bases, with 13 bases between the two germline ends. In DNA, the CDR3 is TGTGCCAGCAGTTACGCGCCAGGGATTAAGCAGTTCTTC. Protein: CASSYAPGIKQFF.

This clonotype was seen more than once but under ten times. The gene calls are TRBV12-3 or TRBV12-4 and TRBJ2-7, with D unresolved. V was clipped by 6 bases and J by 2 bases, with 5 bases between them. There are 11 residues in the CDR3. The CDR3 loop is CASRKAYEQYF. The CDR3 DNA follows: TGTGCCAGCAGAAAGGCCTACGAGCAGTACTTC.

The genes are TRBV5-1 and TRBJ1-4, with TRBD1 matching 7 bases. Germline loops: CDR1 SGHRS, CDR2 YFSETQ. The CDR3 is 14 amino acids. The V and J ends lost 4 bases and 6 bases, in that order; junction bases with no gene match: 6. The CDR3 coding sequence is TGCGCCAGCAGCACCGGACAGGCTCATGAAAAACTGTTTTTT. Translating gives CASSTGQAHEKLFF.

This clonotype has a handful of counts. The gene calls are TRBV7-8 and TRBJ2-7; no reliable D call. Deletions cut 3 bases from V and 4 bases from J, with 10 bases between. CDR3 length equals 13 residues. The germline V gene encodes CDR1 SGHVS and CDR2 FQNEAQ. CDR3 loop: CASSFAPDYEQYF. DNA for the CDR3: TGTGCCAGCAGCTTCGCGCCAGATTACGAGCAGTACTTC. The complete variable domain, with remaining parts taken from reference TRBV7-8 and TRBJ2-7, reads GAGVSQSPRYKVAKRGQDVALRCDPISGHVSLFWYQQALGQGPEFLTYFQNEAQLDKSGLPSDRFFAERPEGSVSTLKIQRTQQEDSAVYLCASSFAPDYEQYFGPGTRLTVT.

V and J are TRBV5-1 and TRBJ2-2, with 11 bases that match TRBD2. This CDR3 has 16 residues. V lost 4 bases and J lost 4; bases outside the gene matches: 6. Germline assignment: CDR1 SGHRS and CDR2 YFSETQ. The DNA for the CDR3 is TGCGCCAGCAGCAGCCAGCTAGCGGGAGGCACCGGGGAGCTGTTTTTT. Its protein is CASSSQLAGGTGELFF.

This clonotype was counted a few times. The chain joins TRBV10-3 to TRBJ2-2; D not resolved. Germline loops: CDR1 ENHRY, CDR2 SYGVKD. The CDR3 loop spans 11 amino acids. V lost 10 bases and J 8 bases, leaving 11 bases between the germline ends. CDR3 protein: CATERLGELFF. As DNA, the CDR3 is TGTGCCACCGAAAGGTTAGGGGAGCTGTTTTTT.

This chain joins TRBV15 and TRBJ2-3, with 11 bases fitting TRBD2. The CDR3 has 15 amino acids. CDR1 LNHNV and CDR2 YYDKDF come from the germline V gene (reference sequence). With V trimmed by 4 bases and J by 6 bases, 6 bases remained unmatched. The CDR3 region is CATSKLAGVGDTQYF. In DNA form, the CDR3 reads TGTGCCACCAGCAAACTAGCGGGGGTTGGGGATACGCAGTATTTT.

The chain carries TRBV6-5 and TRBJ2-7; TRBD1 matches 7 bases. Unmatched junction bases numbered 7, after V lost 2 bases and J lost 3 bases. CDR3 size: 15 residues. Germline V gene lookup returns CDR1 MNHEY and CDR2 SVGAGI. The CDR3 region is CASSYGQASGYEQYF. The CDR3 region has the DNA TGTGCCAGCAGTTACGGACAGGCGTCTGGCTACGAGCAGTACTTC.

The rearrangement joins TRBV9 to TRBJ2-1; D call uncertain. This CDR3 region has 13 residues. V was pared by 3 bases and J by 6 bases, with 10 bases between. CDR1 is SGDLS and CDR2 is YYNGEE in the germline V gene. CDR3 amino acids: CASSASAFNEQFF. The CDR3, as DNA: TGTGCCAGCAGCGCCTCGGCGTTCAATGAGCAGTTCTTC.

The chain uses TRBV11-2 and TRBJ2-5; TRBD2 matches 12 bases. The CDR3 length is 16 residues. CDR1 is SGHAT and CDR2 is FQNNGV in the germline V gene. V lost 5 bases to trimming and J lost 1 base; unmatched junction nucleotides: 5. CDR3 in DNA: TGTGCCAGCAGCCTCCTAGCGGGGGGGCCCCAAGAGACCCAGTACTTC. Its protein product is CASSLLAGGPQETQYF.

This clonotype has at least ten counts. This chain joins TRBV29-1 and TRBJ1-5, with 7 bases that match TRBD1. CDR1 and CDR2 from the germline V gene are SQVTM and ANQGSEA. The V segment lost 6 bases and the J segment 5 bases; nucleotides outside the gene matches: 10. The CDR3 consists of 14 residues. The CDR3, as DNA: TGCAGCGTAAGGGGGCAGGGGGACCATCAGCCCCAGCATTTT. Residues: CSVRGQGDHQPQHF.

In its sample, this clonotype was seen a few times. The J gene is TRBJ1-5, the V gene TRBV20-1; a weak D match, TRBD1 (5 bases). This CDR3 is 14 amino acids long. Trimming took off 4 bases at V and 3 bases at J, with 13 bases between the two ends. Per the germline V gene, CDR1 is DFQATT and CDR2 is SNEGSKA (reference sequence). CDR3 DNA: TGCAGTGCTATCAAAGGGGCCCTCAATCAGCCCCAGCATTTT. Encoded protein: CSAIKGALNQPQHF.

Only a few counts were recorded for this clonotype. The CDR3 region is CSAGTFNQPQHF. CDR3 bases: TGCAGCGCCGGGACTTTTAATCAGCCCCAGCATTTT. The chain employs TRBV29-1 and TRBJ1-5; the D gene is possibly TRBD1 (5 bases). CDR3 length: 12 residues. The ends were cut back, 7 bases at V and 4 bases at J, with 11 bases in the middle. Germline-derived CDR1 and CDR2 are SQVTM and ANQGSEA. Looking up the rest from reference TRBV29-1 and TRBJ1-5 gives the full variable domain: SAVISQKPSRDICQRGTSLTIQCQVDSQVTMMFWYRQQPGQSLTLIATANQGSEATYESGFVIDKFPISRPNLTFSTLTVSNMSPEDSSIYLCSAGTFNQPQHFGDGTRLSIL.

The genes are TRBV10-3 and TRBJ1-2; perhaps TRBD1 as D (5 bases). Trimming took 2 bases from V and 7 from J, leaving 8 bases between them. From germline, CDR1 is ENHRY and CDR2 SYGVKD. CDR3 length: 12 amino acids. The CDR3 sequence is CAISERDGGYTF. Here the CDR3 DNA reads TGTGCCATCAGTGAGCGGGACGGTGGCTACACCTTC.